The entry below describes one T cell receptor beta chain. Its antigen is still unknown. Primers: 60 Vbeta forward and 13 Jbeta reverse. Produced via immunoSEQ multiplex PCR; TCRdb's table is partial and in-frame only. In the table there are under 110,000 clones, 60% to 75% of which are singletons. Germline V CDR1 and CDR2: MNHEY, SVGAGI. Trimming cost V 8 bases and J 7 bases; bases outside gene matches: 7. The CDR3 is 15 residues long. This sample is part of a study of cytomegalovirus exposure and HLA in healthy donors. Study-level points and caveats: Among the sequence variants, a highly shared cluster was likely an artifact of sequencing. V segments that were indistinguishable, TRBV6-2 and TRBV6-3 among them, were omitted from analysis. It was confirmed in vitro that a few of the CMV-associated chains were specific for CMV antigens. While the bulk of TCR sequences proved rare, some public TCRs turned up in many donors.

The clonotype originates from a man in his fifties in good health and CMV-seronegative. Sequencing was carried out using PBMCs. The V gene is TRBV6-5, the J gene TRBJ2-1, with TRBD2 matching over 14 bases. CDR3 in amino acids: CASYTTSGRVNEQFF. The DNA of the CDR3 is TGTGCCAGCTACACGACTAGCGGGAGGGTGAATGAGCAGTTCTTC.